Following are 24 T cell receptor beta chains from one sample sequenced in a study of sequential checkpoint blockade in melanoma. The treatment is: randomized to nivolumab then ipilimumab (arm A) or the reverse (arm B). Profiled with immunoSEQ multiplex PCR; TCRdb holds only in-frame clones, not every one. The sample records about 27,000 clones, about 77% being singletons. The material sequenced was CD8+ T cells sorted from blood (inferred from file names), taken from a patient given nivolumab and ipilimumab in sequence. The receptors stem from a human donor with melanoma.

The chain has TRBV6-1 and TRBJ1-3; D gene unclear. Trimming removed 3 bases from V and 0 bases from J, with 9 bases in between. CDR1 is MNHNS, CDR2 SASEGT, per germline. The CDR3 spans 15 residues. In DNA, the CDR3 is TGTGCCAGCAGTGAGTTAGGAGTCTCTGGAAACACCATATATTTT. Translation: CASSELGVSGNTIYF.

This clone turned up a few times. CDR3 nucleotide sequence: TGCAGCGCCTACGGAGAGGTACTAGCGGGGCTCAATGAGCAGTTCTTC. Translation gives CSAYGEVLAGLNEQFF. The V and J genes are TRBV29-1 and TRBJ2-1; TRBD2 agrees at 10 bases. CDR1 is SQVTM and CDR2 is ANQGSEA in the germline V gene. J lost 6 bases, V lost 7 bases, and 15 bases had no gene match. The CDR3 spans 16 residues.

The V gene is TRBV4-3, the J gene TRBJ2-4; 9 nucleotides line up with TRBD1. The CDR3 length is 15 residues. Trimming removed 4 bases from V and 3 bases from J; junction bases left unmatched: 4. Germline V gene lookup returns CDR1 LGHNA and CDR2 YSLEER. This chain's CDR3 is CASSLTGGGKNIQYF. CDR3 sequence (DNA): TGCGCCAGCAGCCTGACAGGGGGTGGCAAAAACATTCAGTACTTC.

The rearrangement joins TRBV7-9 to TRBJ2-1; D unclear. The CDR3 is 12 amino acids. Germline V lookup: CDR1 SEHNR, CDR2 FQNEAQ (reference sequence). The V and J ends lost 5 bases and 3 bases respectively, with 5 bases between them. CDR3 sequence reads: CASSPFYNEQFF. CDR3 in DNA: TGTGCCAGCAGCCCTTTCTACAATGAGCAGTTCTTC.

This clone is large within its sample. V and J are TRBV4-1 and TRBJ1-1, with 7 bases that match TRBD1. Germline-derived CDR1 and CDR2 are MGHRA and YSYEKL. V gave up 1 base and J gave up 5 bases; unmatched junction bases: 4. CDR3 size: 14 residues. Here the CDR3 DNA reads TGCGCCAGCAGCCAAGCAGGGGGAGAAACTGAAGCTTTCTTT. This encodes CASSQAGGETEAFF.

This chain joins TRBV13 and TRBJ1-1; tentatively, D is TRBD1 (6 bases). CDR1 and CDR2 (germline): PRHDT, FYEKMQ (reference sequence). V lost 5 bases and J 1 base, leaving 14 bases between the germline ends. The CDR3 is made up of 15 amino acids. The CDR3 protein is CASSQSEQGNTEAFF. CDR3 nucleotides: TGTGCCAGCAGCCAATCAGAACAGGGGAACACTGAAGCTTTCTTT.

The rearrangement links TRBV9 to TRBJ1-3; 8 bases agree with TRBD1. This CDR3 has 18 amino acids. CDR1 and CDR2 (germline): SGDLS, YYNGEE. Trimming took 3 bases from V and 2 from J; bases not matched to a gene: 13. CDR3 loop: CASSGWTGTGGAGNTIYF. The CDR3 DNA follows: TGTGCCAGCAGCGGATGGACCGGGACAGGAGGAGCTGGAAACACCATATATTTT.

This clone was counted only a few times. The rearrangement links TRBV7-9 to TRBJ1-1; D remains ambiguous. This CDR3 region has 15 residues. Germline assignment: CDR1 SEHNR and CDR2 FQNEAQ (reference sequence). The germline V and J ends were trimmed by 1 base and 0 bases, with 9 bases remaining between them. CDR3: CASSLVRQVNTEAFF. The CDR3 DNA sequence: TGTGCCAGCAGCTTAGTACGGCAGGTGAACACTGAAGCTTTCTTT.

The V call is TRBV7-4, the J call TRBJ1-2; D possibly corresponds to TRBD1 (6 bases). Looked up from germline, CDR1 is SGHVT and CDR2 is SQSDAQ. Trimming took off 5 bases at V and 2 bases at J, with 21 bases between the two ends. The CDR3 length is 17 residues. The chain's CDR3 is CASSPEGGGGSNYGYTF. The CDR3 nucleotides are TGTGCCAGCAGCCCCGAAGGGGGGGGAGGTTCGAACTATGGCTACACCTTC.

The rearrangement joins TRBV4-1 to TRBJ1-1; perhaps TRBD1 as D (5 bases). The CDR3 runs to 14 residues. V was trimmed by 4 bases and J by 3 bases, leaving 12 bases between them. The germline V gene encodes CDR1 MGHRA and CDR2 YSYEKL. The CDR3 sequence is CASSPVEGHTEAFF. The CDR3 bases are TGCGCCAGCAGCCCCGTGGAGGGGCACACTGAAGCTTTCTTT.

The chain has TRBV7-9 and TRBJ1-1; possible D gene TRBD1, 6 bases. The length of the CDR3 is 12 residues. Trimming took 4 bases from V and 9 from J, leaving 12 bases between them. In germline, CDR1 is SEHNR, CDR2 FQNEAQ (reference sequence). This CDR3 reads CASSSGQLKAFF. In DNA form, the CDR3 reads TGTGCCAGCAGCTCCGGACAGCTTAAAGCTTTCTTT.

V usage is TRBV2 and J usage is TRBJ2-2, with 7 bases that match TRBD1. V gave up 4 bases and J gave up 3 bases; unmatched junction bases: 5. Germline values: CDR1 SNHLY, CDR2 FYNNEI. The CDR3 sequence is 15 residues long. CDR3 nucleotide sequence: TGTGCCAGCAGTGGGACAGGATTATACACCGGGGAGCTGTTTTTT. Its translation is CASSGTGLYTGELFF. The entire variable domain, with the rest obtained from reference TRBV2 and TRBJ2-2, is as follows: EPEVTQTPSHQVTQMGQEVILRCVPISNHLYFYWYRQILGQKVEFLVSFYNNEISEKSEIFDDQFSVERPDGSNFTLKIRSTKLEDSAMYFCASSGTGLYTGELFFGEGSRLTVL.

The chain is built from TRBV6-5 and TRBJ2-5; D is uncertain. The better agreement between TRBJ2-7 and the DNA end casts doubt on the J call. CDR1 and CDR2 from the germline V gene are MNHEY and SVGAGI. This CDR3 has 13 residues. The CDR3 DNA is TGTGCCAGCAGTTACTCTTCGGTAACCGAGCAGTACTTC. It codes for CASSYSSVTEQYF.

The chain carries TRBV29-1 and TRBJ2-1; D is undetermined. CDR3 length: 13 amino acids. Between the trimmed V and J ends, which lost 0 bases and 6 bases, there was a span of 9 bases. Germline-derived CDR1 and CDR2 are SQVTM and ANQGSEA. The CDR3 bases are TGCAGCGTTGAAGAACGAGTTGCCAATGAGCAGTTCTTC. As protein: CSVEERVANEQFF.

The rearrangement uses TRBV21-1 and TRBJ1-6; the D call of TRBD1 is as the table states it, not checked on the DNA. TRBV21-1 is described as a pseudogene. The CDR3 runs to 15 residues. The CDR3 DNA follows: TGTGCCAGCAGCAACCCGTACAGGGGTGGATCACCCCTCCACTTT. Its protein is CASSNPYRGGSPLHF.

V and J are TRBV27 and TRBJ2-7, with 11 bases fitting TRBD2. Unmatched junction bases numbered 1, after V lost 2 bases and J lost 4 bases. This CDR3 spans 14 amino acids. Germline CDR1 is MNHEY and CDR2 is SMNVEV (reference sequence). The CDR3 is CASSLTSGGYEQYF. The CDR3 DNA is TGTGCCAGCAGTTTAACTAGCGGGGGATACGAGCAGTACTTC.

The V gene is TRBV19, the J gene TRBJ1-2, with no clear D. The germline V gene encodes CDR1 LNHDA and CDR2 SQIVND (reference sequence). This CDR3 has 13 amino acids. V dropped 3 bases and J dropped 3 bases, with 8 bases sitting between them. The CDR3 bases are TGTGCCAGTAGTATTGGCGGGGACTATGGCTACACCTTC. Translated, it gives CASSIGGDYGYTF. The full variable domain, completed using reference TRBV19 and TRBJ1-2, is DGGITQSPKYLFRKEGQNVTLSCEQNLNHDAMYWYRQDPGQGLRLIYYSQIVNDFQKGDIAEGYSVSREKKESFPLTVTSAQKNPTAFYLCASSIGGDYGYTFGSGTRLTVV.

V gene TRBV7-9 combines with J gene TRBJ2-7; 8 bases match TRBD2. Germline assignment: CDR1 SEHNR and CDR2 FQNEAQ (reference sequence). V trimming: 2 bases; J trimming: 6 bases; junction bases outside the gene matches: 0. The CDR3 extends over 12 amino acids. CDR3 in DNA: TGTGCCAGCAGCTTAAGCGGGGGCGAGCAGTACTTC. It is translated as CASSLSGGEQYF.

This chain connects TRBV7-2 to TRBJ2-2; 7 nucleotides match TRBD2. The germline V gene encodes CDR1 SGHTA and CDR2 FQGNSA. Trimming took 3 bases from V and 7 from J; bases not matched to a gene: 5. The length of the CDR3 is 14 residues. The CDR3 nucleotides read TGTGCCAGCAGCTTCAGCGGGACGGACGGGGAGCTGTTTTTT. It encodes CASSFSGTDGELFF.

J is TRBJ2-2 and V is TRBV9; TRBD2 might be the D (6 bases). CDR3 size: 14 residues. The germline V and J ends were trimmed by 3 bases and 6 bases, with 12 bases remaining between them. Germline V gene sequence: CDR1 SGDLS, CDR2 YYNGEE. The CDR3 coding sequence is TGTGCCAGCAGCGAAGGAGGGGTGGCCGGGGAGCTGTTTTTT. As protein: CASSEGGVAGELFF.

The gene calls are TRBV9 and TRBJ1-3, with D possibly being TRBD1 (6 bases). Germline CDR1 is SGDLS and CDR2 is YYNGEE. Trimming took 7 bases from V and 2 from J, leaving 7 bases between them. The CDR3 length is 12 residues. CDR3 protein: CASGQTGNTIYF. In nucleotides, the CDR3 is TGTGCCAGCGGACAGACTGGAAACACCATATATTTT.

The V gene is TRBV13, the J gene TRBJ1-4; TRBD1 agrees at 10 bases. CDR3 length equals 15 residues. Germline V gives CDR1 PRHDT, CDR2 FYEKMQ (reference sequence). Losses at the gene ends were 4 bases for V and 6 bases for J; bases not matched to a gene: 5. The chain's CDR3 is CASSSDRGRDEKLFF. As DNA, the CDR3 is TGTGCCAGCAGCTCCGACAGGGGGCGTGATGAAAAACTGTTTTTT.

V usage is TRBV4-2 and J usage is TRBJ2-2; TRBD2 matches at 8 bases. CDR1 is LGHNA and CDR2 is YNFKEQ in the germline V gene. The CDR3 has 15 residues. V trimming: 2 bases; J trimming: 6 bases; junction bases outside the gene matches: 5. CDR3 nucleotide sequence: TGTGCCAGCAGCCAACCAGCGGGAGTTCCCGGGGAGCTGTTTTTT. As protein: CASSQPAGVPGELFF.

CDR3 nucleotide sequence: TGCAGCGTTGATAGGCAGTATAGCGGCGAGCAGTACTTC. Translated: CSVDRQYSGEQYF. This chain joins TRBV29-1 and TRBJ2-7, with D possibly matching TRBD2 (6 bases). Looked up from germline, CDR1 is SQVTM and CDR2 is ANQGSEA. Trimming removed 3 bases from V and 6 bases from J, with 15 bases in between. CDR3 length: 13 residues.